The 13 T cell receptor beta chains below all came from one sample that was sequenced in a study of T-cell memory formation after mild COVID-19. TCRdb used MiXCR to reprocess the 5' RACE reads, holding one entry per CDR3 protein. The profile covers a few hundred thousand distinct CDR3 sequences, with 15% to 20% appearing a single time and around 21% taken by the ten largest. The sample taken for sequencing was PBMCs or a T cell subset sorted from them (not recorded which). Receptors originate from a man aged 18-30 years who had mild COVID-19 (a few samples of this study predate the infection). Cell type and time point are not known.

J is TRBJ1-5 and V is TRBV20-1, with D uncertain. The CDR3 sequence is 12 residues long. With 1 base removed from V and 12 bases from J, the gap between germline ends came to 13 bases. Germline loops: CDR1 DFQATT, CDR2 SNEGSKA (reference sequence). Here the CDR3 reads CSARGQPDFQHF. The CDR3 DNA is TGCAGTGCTAGAGGCCAGCCAGACTTCCAGCATTTT.

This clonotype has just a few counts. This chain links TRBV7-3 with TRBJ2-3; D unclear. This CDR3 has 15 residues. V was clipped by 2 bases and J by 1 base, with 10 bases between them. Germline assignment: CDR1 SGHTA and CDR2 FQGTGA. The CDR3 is CASSLGQMGTDTQYF. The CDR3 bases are TGTGCCAGCAGCTTAGGGCAGATGGGCACAGATACGCAGTATTTT. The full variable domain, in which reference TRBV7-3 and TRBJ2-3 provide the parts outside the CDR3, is GAGVSQTPSNKVTEKGKYVELRCDPISGHTALYWYRQSLGQGPEFLIYFQGTGAADDSGLPNDRFFAVRPEGSVSTLKIQRTERGDSAVYLCASSLGQMGTDTQYFGPGTRLTVL.

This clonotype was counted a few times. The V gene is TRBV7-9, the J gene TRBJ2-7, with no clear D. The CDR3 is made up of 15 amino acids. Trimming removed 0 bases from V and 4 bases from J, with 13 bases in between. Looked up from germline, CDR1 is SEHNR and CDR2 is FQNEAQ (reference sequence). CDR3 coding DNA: TGTGCCAGCAGCTTAGCAGACAAGCCCCTATACGAGCAGTACGTC. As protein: CASSLADKPLYEQYV.

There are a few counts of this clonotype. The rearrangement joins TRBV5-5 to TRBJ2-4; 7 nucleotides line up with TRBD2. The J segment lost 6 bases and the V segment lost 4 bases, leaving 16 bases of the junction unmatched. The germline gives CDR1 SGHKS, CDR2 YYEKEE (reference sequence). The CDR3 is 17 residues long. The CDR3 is CASSLPPGGGMGNIQYF. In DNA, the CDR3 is TGTGCCAGCAGCCTACCCCCGGGGGGAGGGATGGGAAACATTCAGTACTTC.

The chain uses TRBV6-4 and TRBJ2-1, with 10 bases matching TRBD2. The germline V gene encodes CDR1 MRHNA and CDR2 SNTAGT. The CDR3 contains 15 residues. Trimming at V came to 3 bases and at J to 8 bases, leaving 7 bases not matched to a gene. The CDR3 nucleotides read TGTGCCAGCAGTGATCGACTAGCGGGTCTGGATGAGCAGTTCTTC. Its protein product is CASSDRLAGLDEQFF.

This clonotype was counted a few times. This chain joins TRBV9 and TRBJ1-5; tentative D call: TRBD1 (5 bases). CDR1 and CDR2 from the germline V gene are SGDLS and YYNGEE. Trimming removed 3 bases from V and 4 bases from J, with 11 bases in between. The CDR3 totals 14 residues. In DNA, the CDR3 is TGTGCCAGCAGCGATACAGGCGCGAATCAGCCCCAGCATTTT. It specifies CASSDTGANQPQHF.

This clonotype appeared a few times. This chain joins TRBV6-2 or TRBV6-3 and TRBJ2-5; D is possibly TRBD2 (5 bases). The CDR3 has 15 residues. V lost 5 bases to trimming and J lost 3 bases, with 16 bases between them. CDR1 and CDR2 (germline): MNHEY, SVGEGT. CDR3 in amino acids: CASSPPAVLKETQYF. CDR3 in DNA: TGTGCCAGCAGTCCGCCAGCGGTGTTAAAAGAGACCCAGTACTTC.

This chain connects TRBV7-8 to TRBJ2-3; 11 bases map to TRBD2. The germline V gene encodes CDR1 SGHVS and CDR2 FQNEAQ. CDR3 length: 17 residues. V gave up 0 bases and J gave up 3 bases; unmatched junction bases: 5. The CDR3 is CASSLAVTSGGTDTQYF. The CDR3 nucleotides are TGTGCCAGCAGCTTAGCGGTTACTAGCGGGGGTACAGATACGCAGTATTTT.

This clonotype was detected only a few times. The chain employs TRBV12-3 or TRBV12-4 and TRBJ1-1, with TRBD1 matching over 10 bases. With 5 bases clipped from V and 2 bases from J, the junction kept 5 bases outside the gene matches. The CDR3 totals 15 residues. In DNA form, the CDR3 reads TGTGCCAGCAGTAGGAGGACAGGGGGAAACACTGAAGCTTTCTTT. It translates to CASSRRTGGNTEAFF.

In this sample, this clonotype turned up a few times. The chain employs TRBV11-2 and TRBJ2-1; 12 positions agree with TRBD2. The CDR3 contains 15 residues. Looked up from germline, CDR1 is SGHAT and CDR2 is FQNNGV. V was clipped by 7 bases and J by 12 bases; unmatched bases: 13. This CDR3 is CASISTLAGGVSQFF. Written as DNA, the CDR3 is TGTGCCAGCATCTCGACACTAGCGGGGGGAGTCTCGCAGTTCTTC.

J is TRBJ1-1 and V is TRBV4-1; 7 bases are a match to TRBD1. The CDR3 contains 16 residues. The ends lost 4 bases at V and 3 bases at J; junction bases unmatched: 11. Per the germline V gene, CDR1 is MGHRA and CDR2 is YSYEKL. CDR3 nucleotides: TGCGCCAGCAGCCGGGGGAGGACAGGCGGATACACTGAAGCTTTCTTT. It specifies CASSRGRTGGYTEAFF.

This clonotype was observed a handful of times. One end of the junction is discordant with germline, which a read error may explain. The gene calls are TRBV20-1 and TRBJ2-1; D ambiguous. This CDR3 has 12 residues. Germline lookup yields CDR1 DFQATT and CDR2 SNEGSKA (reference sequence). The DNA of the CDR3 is TGCAGCGCTACGGACGGTCCGGATGAGCAGTTCTTC. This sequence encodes CSATDGPDEQFF.

Written as DNA, the CDR3 is TGCGCCAGCAGCCAAGAGAAACAGGGATCTTTTGCAGATACGCAGTATTTT. It yields the protein CASSQEKQGSFADTQYF. The rearrangement links TRBV4-3 to TRBJ2-3; D may be TRBD1 (6 bases). V was pared by 0 bases and J by 4 bases, with 17 bases between. The CDR3 covers 17 residues. Germline values: CDR1 LGHNA, CDR2 YSLEER.